This TCR beta chain was sequenced for a study of graft-versus-host responses after intestinal transplantation. Across the study: Each transplant was multivisceral, liver-intestinal, or isolated intestinal. All recipients got anti-thymocyte globulin induction, then tacrolimus and steroids for approximately 3 years. Notes on the study in general: The recipient marrow held GvH clones, and some of them showed up first in ileum or blood. Allografts carried high graft-versus-host to host-versus-graft clonal ratios in patients having graft-donor T cell macrochimerism.

Libraries were prepared by immunoSEQ multiplex PCR; TCRdb keeps only in-frame clonotypes and omits some of them. The sample lists 9,500 to 15,000 clones, approximately 93% seen once, with 20% to 25% in the top ten. Turning to this clone: The antigen is unknown.

CDR3 length equals 13 residues. The V end was cut by 4 bases, the J end by 8 bases, with 12 bases between. Germline CDR1 is SGHNT and CDR2 is YENEEA. This chain joins TRBV11-3 and TRBJ2-4; weak D call: TRBD2 (6 bases). The clonotype comes from a human patient who received an intestinal transplant, so some T cells may come from the graft donor. The source material was PBMCs, sampled around 110 days after intestinal transplant. CDR3 DNA: TGTGCCAGCAGCTCCCCGGGGGAGGACATTCAGTACTTC. Protein product: CASSSPGEDIQYF.